These 7 T cell receptor beta chains were all obtained from the same sample, sequenced in a study of cytomegalovirus exposure and HLA in healthy donors. The study ran its PCR with 60 Vbeta and 13 Jbeta primers. Sequenced by immunoSEQ multiplex PCR; TCRdb stores in-frame clones only, minus some. The sample shows 170,000 or so clones, 80% of them seen only once. The sample was PBMCs. These receptors originate from a male donor in good health and CMV-seropositive.

J is TRBJ2-2 and V is TRBV19, with TRBD1 matching 7 bases. The CDR3 consists of 14 residues. Germline V gives CDR1 LNHDA, CDR2 SQIVND (reference sequence). With V trimmed by 4 bases and J by 4 bases, 3 bases remained unmatched. The CDR3 DNA reads as TGTGCCAGTAGTACACCAGGGGGCACCGGGGAGCTGTTTTTT. Its protein is CASSTPGGTGELFF.

V usage is TRBV15 and J usage is TRBJ2-1; 11 nucleotides match TRBD2. After removal of 2 bases from V and 7 bases from J, the junction contained 4 bases not matched to a gene. The CDR3 totals 15 residues. Germline loops: CDR1 LNHNV, CDR2 YYDKDF (reference sequence). The CDR3, as DNA: TGTGCCACCAGCAGACCGGGACTAGCGGAAAATGAGCAGTTCTTC. It translates to CATSRPGLAENEQFF.

The J gene is TRBJ1-1, the V gene TRBV7-2; 7 positions match TRBD1. With V trimmed by 1 base and J by 4 bases, 6 bases remained unmatched. The CDR3 loop spans 15 amino acids. Germline assignment: CDR1 SGHTA and CDR2 FQGNSA. DNA of the CDR3: TGTGCCAGCAGCTTAGACGGGACAGTACTCACTGAAGCTTTCTTT. This gives the protein CASSLDGTVLTEAFF.

This clone has only a few counts. The chain combines TRBV5-1 with TRBJ2-5; 13 positions agree with TRBD2. The CDR3 extends over 17 amino acids. CDR1 and CDR2 (germline): SGHRS, YFSETQ. V dropped 2 bases and J dropped 1; count of bases not matched to a gene: 5. The CDR3 sequence is CASSLGGLAGSQETQYF. In DNA, the CDR3 is TGCGCCAGCAGCTTAGGGGGACTAGCGGGATCCCAAGAGACCCAGTACTTC.

The rearrangement joins TRBV29-1 to TRBJ1-2; D gene unclear. The CDR3 runs to 12 residues. V was cut by 4 bases and J by 0 bases, with 6 bases left in between. The germline V gene encodes CDR1 SQVTM and CDR2 ANQGSEA. The CDR3 sequence: CSVAEANYGYTF. In DNA form, the CDR3 reads TGCAGCGTTGCTGAGGCTAACTATGGCTACACCTTC.

In nucleotides, the CDR3 is TGTGCCACCCGCCCCGAGGACAGAGTCAACACTGAAGCTTTCTTT. Its protein product is CATRPEDRVNTEAFF. J is TRBJ1-1 and V is TRBV19, with D perhaps TRBD1 (6 bases). V was cut by 10 bases and J by 2 bases, with 20 bases left in between. The germline gives CDR1 LNHDA, CDR2 SQIVND (reference sequence). This CDR3 contains 15 residues. The full variable domain, its missing parts supplied by reference TRBV19 and TRBJ1-1, is DGGITQSPKYLFRKEGQNVTLSCEQNLNHDAMYWYRQDPGQGLRLIYYSQIVNDFQKGDIAEGYSVSREKKESFPLTVTSAQKNPTAFYLCATRPEDRVNTEAFFGQGTRLTVV.

CDR3 sequence (DNA): TGTGCCAGCAGTCATACATCAAATTCACCCCTCCACTTT. Its protein is CASSHTSNSPLHF. The chain links TRBV6-5 to TRBJ1-6, with no clear D. Between the trimmed V and J ends, which lost 5 bases and 7 bases, there was a span of 9 bases. The CDR3 runs to 13 residues. CDR1 is MNHEY and CDR2 is SVGAGI in the germline V gene.